The present TCR beta chain was sequenced within a study of blood T cell repertoires in COVID-19. The overall study: The samples span acute and convalescent COVID-19 from the United States, Italy and Spain.

Trimming cost V 5 bases and J 6 bases, with 16 bases left between them. This CDR3 has 14 residues. Germline CDR1 LNHDA, CDR2 SQIVND (reference sequence). TCRdb's copy holds only in-frame clones and misses some; the assay was immunoSEQ multiplex PCR. The sample shows roughly 150,000 clones, around 82% of them seen only once. The rearrangement joins TRBV19 to TRBJ2-5, with D tentatively TRBD1 (6 bases). The origin of this receptor is a man aged 60-69 years with active or convalescent COVID-19. Sequenced: peripheral blood. The CDR3 DNA is TGTGCCAGTAGTTCGGCAGGGGAGACGAAGACCCAGTACTTC. Translated, it gives CASSSAGETKTQYF.